This is a list of T cell receptor beta chains from one sample in a study of CD8+CD57+ T cells in acquired aplastic anemia. In TCRdb, the reads were re-called with MiXCR into one record per CDR3 protein. This table holds hundreds of thousands of distinct CDR3 sequences, approximately 70% found once. The sample consisted of sorted CD4+, CD8+, or CD8+CD57+ T cells (not recorded which) from PBMCs. The receptor source for this set is a human donor in good health, serving as a control. CDR3s include the opening cysteine and the closing phenylalanine or tryptophan. Each record gives: CDR3 protein, CDR3 DNA, V gene, J gene, clone size, D gene. A D gene is named only where the DNA matches it firmly. Where a row states a size, it is once, few, many or the class of an expanded clone; other rows omit it.

CDR3aa: CASSQSGSTANTEAFF; CDR3nt: TGTGCCAGCAGCCAATCGGGGTCGACAGCGAACACTGAAGCTTTCTTT; v_gene: TRBV12-3/TRBV12-4; j_gene: TRBJ1-1; abundance: .; d_gene: .
CDR3aa: CASSIRGSGAEKLYF; CDR3nt: TGTGCCAGTAGTATAAGGGGCAGCGGCGCCGAAAAACTGTATTTT; v_gene: TRBV19; j_gene: TRBJ2-3; abundance: .; d_gene: .
CDR3aa: CASSDARGEQYF; CDR3nt: TGTGCCAGCAGCGACGCTCGGGGTGAGCAGTACTTT; v_gene: TRBV7-9; j_gene: TRBJ2-7; abundance: .; d_gene: .
CDR3aa: CSASAGSQETQYF; CDR3nt: TGCAGTGCTAGCGCCGGGAGCCAAGAGACCCAGTACTTC; v_gene: TRBV20-1; j_gene: TRBJ2-5; abundance: .; d_gene: .
CDR3aa: CATTHSSEKLFF; CDR3nt: TGTGCCACCACACACAGTAGTGAAAAACTGTTTTTT; v_gene: TRBV15; j_gene: TRBJ1-4; abundance: .; d_gene: .
CDR3aa: CASSLPGGQANEKPFF; CDR3nt: TGTGCCAGCAGCTTGCCAGGGGGGCAGGCTAATGAAAAACCGTTTTTT; v_gene: TRBV5-4; j_gene: TRBJ1-4; abundance: once; d_gene: TRBD1
CDR3aa: CASRSDEYNEQFF; CDR3nt: TGTGCCAGCAGGTCAGATGAATACAATGAGCAGTTCTTC; v_gene: TRBV25-1; j_gene: TRBJ2-1; abundance: .; d_gene: .
CDR3aa: CAGSSGGASDTQYF; CDR3nt: TGTGCCGGATCATCGGGGGGGGCATCAGATACGCAGTATTTT; v_gene: TRBV9; j_gene: TRBJ2-3; abundance: .; d_gene: TRBD2
CDR3aa: CASSLDEADTQYF; CDR3nt: TGTGCCAGCAGCTTAGACGAGGCAGATACGCAGTATTTT; v_gene: TRBV11-3; j_gene: TRBJ2-3; abundance: .; d_gene: .
CDR3aa: CASSIALSGNTIYF; CDR3nt: TGTGCCAGTAGTATAGCTCTCTCTGGAAACACCATATATTTT; v_gene: TRBV19; j_gene: TRBJ1-3; abundance: many; d_gene: .
CDR3aa: CASTTPGSQRHEAFF; CDR3nt: TGTGCCAGCACCACCCCGGGGTCCCAACGGCATGAAGCTTTCTTT; v_gene: TRBV4-2; j_gene: TRBJ1-1; abundance: .; d_gene: .
CDR3aa: CASSISGGDNEQFF; CDR3nt: TGTGCCAGTAGTATTAGCGGGGGAGACAATGAGCAGTTCTTC; v_gene: TRBV19; j_gene: TRBJ2-1; abundance: few; d_gene: TRBD2
CDR3aa: CASSVGSNNSPLHF; CDR3nt: TGTGCCAGCAGCGTAGGCAGTAATAATTCACCCCTCCACTTT; v_gene: TRBV2; j_gene: TRBJ1-6; abundance: .; d_gene: .
CDR3aa: CSARDDRGAGNSPLHF; CDR3nt: TGCAGTGCTAGAGATGATCGGGGGGCGGGTAATTCACCCCTCCACTTT; v_gene: TRBV20-1; j_gene: TRBJ1-6; abundance: many; d_gene: .
CDR3aa: CASSVVVVGVVDHF; CDR3nt: TGTGCCAGCAGCGTAGTAGTAGTAGGGGTAGTAGACCACTTC; v_gene: TRBV9; j_gene: TRBJ2-5; abundance: .; d_gene: .
CDR3aa: CASSYSGQNCEQYF; CDR3nt: TGTGCCAGCAGTTACTCGGGACAGAACTGCGAGCAGTACTTC; v_gene: TRBV10-3; j_gene: TRBJ2-7; abundance: .; d_gene: TRBD1
CDR3aa: CSAGIVSGGSLETQYF; CDR3nt: TGCAGTGCGGGCATCGTAAGCGGGGGGTCCTTGGAGACCCAGTACTTC; v_gene: TRBV20-1; j_gene: TRBJ2-5; abundance: many; d_gene: TRBD2
CDR3aa: CAISGTGDSEQYF; CDR3nt: TGTGCCATCAGCGGGACAGGGGATAGCGAGCAGTACTTC; v_gene: TRBV10-3; j_gene: TRBJ2-7; abundance: many; d_gene: TRBD1
CDR3aa: CSAQRTGGLNEQFF; CDR3nt: TGCAGTGCTCAAAGGACAGGGGGATTGAATGAGCAGTTCTTC; v_gene: TRBV20-1; j_gene: TRBJ2-1; abundance: .; d_gene: TRBD1
CDR3aa: CSARDLLAGTDTQYF; CDR3nt: TGCAGTGCTAGAGATCTCCTAGCGGGCACAGATACGCAGTATTTT; v_gene: TRBV20-1; j_gene: TRBJ2-3; abundance: many; d_gene: TRBD2
CDR3aa: CSAAGGTGNTIYF; CDR3nt: TGCAGTGCTGCAGGGGGCACTGGAAACACCATATATTTT; v_gene: TRBV20-1; j_gene: TRBJ1-3; abundance: many; d_gene: TRBD1
CDR3aa: CASSSAGEKLFF; CDR3nt: TGTGCCAGCAGTTCGGCAGGAGAAAAACTGTTTTTT; v_gene: TRBV27; j_gene: TRBJ1-4; abundance: many; d_gene: .
CDR3aa: CASRDGTF; CDR3nt: TGTGCCAGCAGGGACGGGACTTTT; v_gene: TRBV6-6; j_gene: TRBJ2-3; abundance: .; d_gene: .
CDR3aa: CASSPQSRGGSGYTF; CDR3nt: TGTGCCAGCTCACCACAGAGCCGAGGGGGCTCTGGCTACACCTTC; v_gene: TRBV18; j_gene: TRBJ1-2; abundance: few; d_gene: TRBD1
CDR3aa: CASSYTGQGYTGELFF; CDR3nt: TGTGCCAGCAGCTACACAGGGCAGGGGTACACCGGGGAGCTGTTTTTT; v_gene: TRBV5-4; j_gene: TRBJ2-2; abundance: once; d_gene: .
CDR3aa: CSAKGEEKLRAFF; CDR3nt: TGCAGTGCTAAGGGGGAGGAAAAACTGCGAGCTTTCTTT; v_gene: TRBV20-1; j_gene: TRBJ1-1; abundance: .; d_gene: .
CDR3aa: CASSEREAPYGYTF; CDR3nt: TGTGCCAGCAGTGAGAGGGAGGCTCCCTATGGCTACACCTTC; v_gene: TRBV25-1; j_gene: TRBJ1-2; abundance: .; d_gene: .
CDR3aa: CASSVGSSGNTIYF; CDR3nt: TGCGCCAGCAGTGTTGGAAGCTCTGGAAACACCATATATTTT; v_gene: TRBV10-2; j_gene: TRBJ1-3; abundance: many; d_gene: .
CDR3aa: CASRTGGKDEQDF; CDR3nt: TGTGCCAGTAGGACCGGGGGAAAGGACGAGCAGGACTTC; v_gene: TRBV19; j_gene: TRBJ2-7; abundance: .; d_gene: .
CDR3aa: CASSLEPQRGNTLF; CDR3nt: TGTGCCAGCAGCTTAGAACCCCAAAGAGGAAACACGTTATTT; v_gene: TRBV7-2; j_gene: TRBJ2-3; abundance: .; d_gene: .
CDR3aa: CASSLGGGLQATEYF; CDR3nt: TGTGCCAGCAGCTTGGGGGGGGGGTTACAAGCGACCGAGTACTTC; v_gene: TRBV7-2; j_gene: TRBJ2-5; abundance: .; d_gene: TRBD2
CDR3aa: CSAPNYGYTF; CDR3nt: TGCAGTGCTCCTAACTATGGCTACACCTTC; v_gene: TRBV20-1; j_gene: TRBJ1-2; abundance: .; d_gene: .
CDR3aa: CASSLGRHTEAFF; CDR3nt: TGTGCCAGCAGTTTAGGGCGGCACACTGAAGCTTTCTTT; v_gene: TRBV7-3; j_gene: TRBJ1-1; abundance: once; d_gene: .
CDR3aa: CASSYSLAGERETQYF; CDR3nt: TGTGCCAGCAGTTATTCACTAGCGGGGGAGCGGGAGACCCAGTACTTC; v_gene: TRBV6-6; j_gene: TRBJ2-5; abundance: many; d_gene: TRBD2
CDR3aa: CAISETGLAGSGTQYF; CDR3nt: TGTGCCATCAGTGAGACAGGGCTAGCGGGGAGCGGTACGCAGTATTTT; v_gene: TRBV10-3; j_gene: TRBJ2-3; abundance: .; d_gene: TRBD2
CDR3aa: CASSYRFPAPLHF; CDR3nt: TGTGCCAGCAGTTACAGGTTCCCGGCACCCCTCCACTTT; v_gene: TRBV11-2; j_gene: TRBJ1-6; abundance: .; d_gene: .
CDR3aa: CASSGPGNTTMHTEAFF; CDR3nt: TGTGCCAGCAGTGGGCCGGGCAACACAACTATGCACACTGAAGCTTTCTTT; v_gene: TRBV2; j_gene: TRBJ1-1; abundance: .; d_gene: .
CDR3aa: CASSLGTTSYGYTFF; CDR3nt: TGTGCCAGCAGCTTAGGCACAACGAGCTATGGCTACACCTTTTTT; v_gene: TRBV7-9; j_gene: TRBJ2-2; abundance: .; d_gene: .
CDR3aa: CASSNSRGWDTQYF; CDR3nt: TGTGCCAGCAGCAATAGCAGGGGTTGGGATACGCAGTATTTT; v_gene: TRBV5-4; j_gene: TRBJ2-3; abundance: .; d_gene: .
CDR3aa: CASSSRVRATADSFF; CDR3nt: TGTGCCAGCAGCTCACGTGTCCGGGCGACCGCTGATTCTTTCTTT; v_gene: TRBV7-2; j_gene: TRBJ1-1; abundance: .; d_gene: .
CDR3aa: CASSPTDEPQRVGF; CDR3nt: TGTGCCAGCAGCCCAACGGACGAGCCCCAGCGTGTTGGTTTT; v_gene: TRBV7-9; j_gene: TRBJ1-1; abundance: .; d_gene: .
CDR3aa: CASSYGQEQFF; CDR3nt: TGTGCCAGCAGCTACGGACAGGAGCAGTTCTTC; v_gene: TRBV5-8; j_gene: TRBJ2-1; abundance: .; d_gene: .
CDR3aa: CSAKGTYEETQYF; CDR3nt: TGCAGTGCTAAAGGGACATACGAAGAGACCCAGTACTTC; v_gene: TRBV20-1; j_gene: TRBJ2-5; abundance: many; d_gene: .